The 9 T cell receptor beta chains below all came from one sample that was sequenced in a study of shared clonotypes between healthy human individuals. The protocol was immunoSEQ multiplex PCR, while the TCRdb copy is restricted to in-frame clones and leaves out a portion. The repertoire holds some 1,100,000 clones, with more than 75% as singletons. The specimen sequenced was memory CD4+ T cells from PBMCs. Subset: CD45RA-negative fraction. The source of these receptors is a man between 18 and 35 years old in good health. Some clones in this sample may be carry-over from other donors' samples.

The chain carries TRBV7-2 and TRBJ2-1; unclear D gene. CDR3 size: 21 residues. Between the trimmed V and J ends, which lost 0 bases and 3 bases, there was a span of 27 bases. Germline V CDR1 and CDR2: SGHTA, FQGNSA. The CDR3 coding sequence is TGTGCCAGCAGCTTAGCTGTCAGCTCGCGGAGCCTCCTTTTGGTCTACAATGAGCAGTTCTTC. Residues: CASSLAVSSRSLLLVYNEQFF.

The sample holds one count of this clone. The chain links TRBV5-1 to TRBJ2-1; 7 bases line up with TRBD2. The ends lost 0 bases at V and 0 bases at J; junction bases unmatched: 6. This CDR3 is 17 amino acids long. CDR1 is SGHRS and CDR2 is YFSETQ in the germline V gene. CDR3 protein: CASSLVTSASSYNEQFF. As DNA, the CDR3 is TGCGCCAGCAGCTTGGTAACTAGCGCAAGCTCCTACAATGAGCAGTTCTTC.

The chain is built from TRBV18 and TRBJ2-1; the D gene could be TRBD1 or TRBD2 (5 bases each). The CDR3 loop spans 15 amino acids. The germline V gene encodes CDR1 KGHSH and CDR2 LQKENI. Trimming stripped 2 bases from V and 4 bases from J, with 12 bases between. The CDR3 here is CASSPGTLAYNEQFF. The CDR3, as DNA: TGTGCCAGCTCACCAGGGACCCTCGCATACAATGAGCAGTTCTTC.

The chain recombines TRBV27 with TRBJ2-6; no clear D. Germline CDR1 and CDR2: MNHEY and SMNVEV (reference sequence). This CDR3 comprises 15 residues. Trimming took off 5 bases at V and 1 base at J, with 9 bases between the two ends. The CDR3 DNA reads TGTGCCAGCAGTCCCCGGTTGTCTGGGGCCAACGTCCTGACTTTC. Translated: CASSPRLSGANVLTF.

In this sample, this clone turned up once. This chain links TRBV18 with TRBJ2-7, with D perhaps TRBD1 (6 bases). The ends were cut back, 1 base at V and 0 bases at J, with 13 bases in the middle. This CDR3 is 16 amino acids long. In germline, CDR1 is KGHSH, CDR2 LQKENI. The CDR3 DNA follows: TGTGCCAGCTCACCACGGGTGCAGGGGAACTCCTACGAGCAGTACTTC. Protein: CASSPRVQGNSYEQYF.

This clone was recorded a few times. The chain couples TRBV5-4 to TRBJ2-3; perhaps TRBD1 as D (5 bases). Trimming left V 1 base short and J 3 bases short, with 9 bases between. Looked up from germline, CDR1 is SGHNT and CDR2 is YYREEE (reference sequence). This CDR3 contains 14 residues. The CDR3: CASSLIDSTDTQYF. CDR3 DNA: TGTGCCAGCAGCTTGATCGACAGTACAGATACGCAGTATTTT.

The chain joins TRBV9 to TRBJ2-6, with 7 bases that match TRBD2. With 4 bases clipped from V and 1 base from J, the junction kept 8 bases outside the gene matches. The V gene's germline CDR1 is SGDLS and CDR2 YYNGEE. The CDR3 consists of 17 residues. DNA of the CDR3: TGTGCCAGCAGCACCTACCTGGGGGGGTCTGGGGCCAACGTCCTGACTTTC. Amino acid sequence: CASSTYLGGSGANVLTF.

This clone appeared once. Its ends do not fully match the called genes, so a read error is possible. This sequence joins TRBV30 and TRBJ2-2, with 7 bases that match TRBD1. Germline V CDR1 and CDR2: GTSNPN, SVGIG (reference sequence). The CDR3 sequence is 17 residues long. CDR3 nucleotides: TGTGCAATGACAGGCTTGGACAGGCGAGCGAACTCCGGGGAGCTGTTTTTT. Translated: CAMTGLDRRANSGELFF. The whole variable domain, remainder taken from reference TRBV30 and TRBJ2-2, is SQTIHQWPATLVQPVGSPLSLECTVEGTSNPNLYWYRQAAGRGLQLLFYSVGIGQISSEVPQNLSASRPQDRQFILSSKKLLLSDSGFYLCAMTGLDRRANSGELFFGEGSRLTVL.

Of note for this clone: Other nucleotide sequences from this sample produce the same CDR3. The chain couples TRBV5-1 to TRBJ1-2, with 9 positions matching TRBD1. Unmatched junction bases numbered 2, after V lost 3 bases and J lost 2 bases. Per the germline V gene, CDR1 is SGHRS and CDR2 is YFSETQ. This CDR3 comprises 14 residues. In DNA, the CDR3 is TGCGCCAGCAGCTCAGGGACAGGGAACTATGGCTACACCTTC. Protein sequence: CASSSGTGNYGYTF.